This TCR beta chain was obtained from a study of T-cell memory formation after mild COVID-19. The wider study: TCR clusters were mostly confined to one donor each. Regarding the study as a whole: Clones contracting day 15 to 85 were balanced CD4/CD8; later expanders leaned CD4+.

TCRdb reanalysed the 5' RACE reads using MiXCR and keeps one entry per CDR3 protein. The table shows over 120,000 distinct CDR3 sequences, with roughly 21% occurring only once. Of note for this clonotype: Its antigen is currently unknown.

The germline CDR1 and CDR2 sequences are MNHEY and SMNVEV (reference sequence). This CDR3 contains 15 residues. V gave up 6 bases and J gave up 4 bases, with 17 bases separating them. The sequencing sample was made of PBMCs or a T cell subset sorted from them (not recorded which). This rearrangement joins TRBV27 to TRBJ2-3; D might be TRBD1 or TRBD2, each matching 6 bases. The clonotype comes from an adult woman who had mild COVID-19 (a few samples of this study predate the infection). Cell type and time point are not known. CDR3 bases: TGTGCCAGCAGATTCCGGGGGCCCCACCCAGATACGCAGTATTTT. Protein: CASRFRGPHPDTQYF.